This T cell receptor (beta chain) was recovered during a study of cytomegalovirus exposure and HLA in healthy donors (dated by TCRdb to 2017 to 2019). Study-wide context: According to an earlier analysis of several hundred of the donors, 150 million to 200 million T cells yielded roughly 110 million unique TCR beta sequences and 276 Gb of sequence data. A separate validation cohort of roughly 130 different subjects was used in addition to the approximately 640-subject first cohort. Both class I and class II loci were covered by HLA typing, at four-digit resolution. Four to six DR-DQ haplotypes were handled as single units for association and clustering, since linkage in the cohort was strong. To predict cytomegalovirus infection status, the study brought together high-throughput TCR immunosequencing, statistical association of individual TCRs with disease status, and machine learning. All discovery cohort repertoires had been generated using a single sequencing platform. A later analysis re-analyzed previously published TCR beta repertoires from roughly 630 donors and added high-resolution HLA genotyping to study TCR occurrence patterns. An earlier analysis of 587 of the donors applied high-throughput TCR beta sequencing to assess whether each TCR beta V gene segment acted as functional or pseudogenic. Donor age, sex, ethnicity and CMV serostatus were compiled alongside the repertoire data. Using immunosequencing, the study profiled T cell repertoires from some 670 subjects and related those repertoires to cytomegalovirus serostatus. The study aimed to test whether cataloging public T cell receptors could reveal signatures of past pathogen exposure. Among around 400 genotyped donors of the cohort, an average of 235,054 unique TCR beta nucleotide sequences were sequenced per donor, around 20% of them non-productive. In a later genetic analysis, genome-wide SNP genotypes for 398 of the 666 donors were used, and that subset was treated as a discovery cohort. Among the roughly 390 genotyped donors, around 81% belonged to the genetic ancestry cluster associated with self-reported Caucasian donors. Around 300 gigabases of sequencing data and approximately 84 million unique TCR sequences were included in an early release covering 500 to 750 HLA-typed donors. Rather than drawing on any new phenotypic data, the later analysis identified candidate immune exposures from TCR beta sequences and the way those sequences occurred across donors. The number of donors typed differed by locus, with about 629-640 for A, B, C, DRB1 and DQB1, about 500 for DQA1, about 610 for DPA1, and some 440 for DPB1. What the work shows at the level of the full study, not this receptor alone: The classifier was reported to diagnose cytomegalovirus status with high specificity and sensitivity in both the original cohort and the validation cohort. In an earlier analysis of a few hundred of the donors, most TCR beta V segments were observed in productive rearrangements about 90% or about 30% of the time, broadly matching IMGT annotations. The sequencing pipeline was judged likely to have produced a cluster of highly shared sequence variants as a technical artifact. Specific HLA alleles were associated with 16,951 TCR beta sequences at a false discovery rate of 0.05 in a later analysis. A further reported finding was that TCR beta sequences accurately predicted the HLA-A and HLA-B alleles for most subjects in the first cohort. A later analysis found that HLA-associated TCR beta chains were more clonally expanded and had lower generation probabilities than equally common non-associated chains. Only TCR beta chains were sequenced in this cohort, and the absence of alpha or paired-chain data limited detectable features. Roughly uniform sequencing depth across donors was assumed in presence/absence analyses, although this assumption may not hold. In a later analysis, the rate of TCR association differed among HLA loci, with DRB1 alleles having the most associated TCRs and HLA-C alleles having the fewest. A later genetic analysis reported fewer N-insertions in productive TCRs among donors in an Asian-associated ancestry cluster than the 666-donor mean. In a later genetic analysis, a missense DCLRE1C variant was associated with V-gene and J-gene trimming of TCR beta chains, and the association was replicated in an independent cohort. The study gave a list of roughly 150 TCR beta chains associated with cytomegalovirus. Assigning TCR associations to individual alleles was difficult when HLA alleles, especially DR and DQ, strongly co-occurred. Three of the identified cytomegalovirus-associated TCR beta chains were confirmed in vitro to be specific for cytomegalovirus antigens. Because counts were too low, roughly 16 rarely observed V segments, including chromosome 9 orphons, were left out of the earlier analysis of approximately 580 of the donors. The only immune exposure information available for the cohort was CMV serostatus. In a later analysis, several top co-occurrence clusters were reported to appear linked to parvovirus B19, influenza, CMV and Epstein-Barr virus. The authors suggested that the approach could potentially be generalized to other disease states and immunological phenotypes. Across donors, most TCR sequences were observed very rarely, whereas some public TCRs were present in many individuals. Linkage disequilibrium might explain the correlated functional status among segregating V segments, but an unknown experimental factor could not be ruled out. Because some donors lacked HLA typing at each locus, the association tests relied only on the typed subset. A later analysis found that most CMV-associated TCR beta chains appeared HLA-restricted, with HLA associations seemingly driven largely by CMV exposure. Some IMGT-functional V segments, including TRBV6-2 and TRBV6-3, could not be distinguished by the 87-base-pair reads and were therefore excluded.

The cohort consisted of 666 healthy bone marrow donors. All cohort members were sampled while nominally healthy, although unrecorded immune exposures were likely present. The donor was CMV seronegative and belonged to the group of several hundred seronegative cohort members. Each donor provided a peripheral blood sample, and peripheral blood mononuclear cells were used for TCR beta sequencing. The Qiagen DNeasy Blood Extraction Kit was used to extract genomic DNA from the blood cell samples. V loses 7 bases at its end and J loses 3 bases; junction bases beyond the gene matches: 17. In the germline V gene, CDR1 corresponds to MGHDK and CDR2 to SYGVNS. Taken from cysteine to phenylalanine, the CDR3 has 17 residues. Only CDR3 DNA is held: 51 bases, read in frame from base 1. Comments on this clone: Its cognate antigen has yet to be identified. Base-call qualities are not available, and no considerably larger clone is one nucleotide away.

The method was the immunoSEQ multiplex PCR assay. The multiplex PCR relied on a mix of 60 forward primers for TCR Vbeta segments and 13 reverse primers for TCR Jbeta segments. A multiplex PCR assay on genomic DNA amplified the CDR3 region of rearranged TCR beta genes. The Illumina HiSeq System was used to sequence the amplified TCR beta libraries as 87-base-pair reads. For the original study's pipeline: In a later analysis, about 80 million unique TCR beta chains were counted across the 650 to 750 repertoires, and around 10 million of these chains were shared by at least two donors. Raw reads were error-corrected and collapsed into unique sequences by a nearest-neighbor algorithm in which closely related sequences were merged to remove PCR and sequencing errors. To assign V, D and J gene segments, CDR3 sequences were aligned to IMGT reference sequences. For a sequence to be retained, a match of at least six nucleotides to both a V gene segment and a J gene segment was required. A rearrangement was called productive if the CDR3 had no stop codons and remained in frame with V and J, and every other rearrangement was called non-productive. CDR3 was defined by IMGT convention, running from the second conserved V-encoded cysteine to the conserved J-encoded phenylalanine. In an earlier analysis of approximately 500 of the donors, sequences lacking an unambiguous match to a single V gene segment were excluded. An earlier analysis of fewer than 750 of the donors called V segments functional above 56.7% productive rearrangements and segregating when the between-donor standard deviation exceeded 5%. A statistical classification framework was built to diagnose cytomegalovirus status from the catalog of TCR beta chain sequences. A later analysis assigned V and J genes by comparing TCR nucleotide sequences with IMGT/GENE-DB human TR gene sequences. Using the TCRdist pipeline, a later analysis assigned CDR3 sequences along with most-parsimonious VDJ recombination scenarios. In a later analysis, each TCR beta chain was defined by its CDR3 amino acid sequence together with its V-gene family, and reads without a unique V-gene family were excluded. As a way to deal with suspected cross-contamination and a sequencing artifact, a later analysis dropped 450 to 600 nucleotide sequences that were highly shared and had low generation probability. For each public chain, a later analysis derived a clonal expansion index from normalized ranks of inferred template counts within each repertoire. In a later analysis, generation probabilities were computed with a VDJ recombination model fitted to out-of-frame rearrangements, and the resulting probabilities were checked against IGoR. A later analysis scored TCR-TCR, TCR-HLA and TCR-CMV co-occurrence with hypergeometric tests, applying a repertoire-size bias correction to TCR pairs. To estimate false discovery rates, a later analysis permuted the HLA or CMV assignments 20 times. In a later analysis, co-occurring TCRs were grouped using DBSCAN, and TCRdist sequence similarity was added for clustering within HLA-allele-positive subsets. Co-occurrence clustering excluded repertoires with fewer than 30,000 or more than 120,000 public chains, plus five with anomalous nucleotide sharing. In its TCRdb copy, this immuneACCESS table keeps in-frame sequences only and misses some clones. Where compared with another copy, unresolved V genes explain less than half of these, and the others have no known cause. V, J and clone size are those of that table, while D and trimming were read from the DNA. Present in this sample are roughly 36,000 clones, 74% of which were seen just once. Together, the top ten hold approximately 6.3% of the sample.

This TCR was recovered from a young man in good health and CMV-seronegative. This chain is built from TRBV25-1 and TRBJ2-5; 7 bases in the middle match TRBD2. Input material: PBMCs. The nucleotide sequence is TGTGCCAGCACCCCCTCCCCAGGACGGCTAGCGGAAGAGACCCAGTACTTC. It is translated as CASTPSPGRLAEETQYF.